These T cell receptor beta chains were read from a single sample in a study of STAT3 mutations in large granular lymphocyte leukemia. Libraries were prepared by immunoSEQ multiplex PCR; TCRdb keeps only in-frame clonotypes and omits some of them. Of roughly 13,000 clones detected, around 90% appear once; the ten largest clones hold around 12%. The sequenced sample was PBMCs. These receptors were taken from a human donor with T large granular lymphocyte leukemia. Some clones in this sample may be carry-over from other donors' samples. CDR3s include the opening cysteine and the closing phenylalanine or tryptophan.

TRBV6-1,TRBJ2-3,CASSEGSPITDTQYF
TRBV5-6,TRBJ1-2,CASSWVDGRVGGYTF
TRBV10-3,TRBJ2-3,CAISAGTGSSTDTQYF
TRBV7-9,TRBJ1-2,CASRQRTGRHGYTF
TRBV9,TRBJ2-3,CASSPLPTDTQYF
TRBV28,TRBJ2-3,CAGEDRGTYTQYF
TRBV7-9,TRBJ1-2,CASSPSAQNYGYTF
TRBV2,TRBJ1-2,CASRGNYGYTF
TRBV5-4,TRBJ2-3,CASSRGGQGRPDTQYF
TRBV7-9,TRBJ1-6,CASSSRGASVNSPLHF
TRBV11-3,TRBJ2-5,CASSLAGTGTETQYF
TRBV28,TRBJ2-5,CATTTSAETQYF
TRBV5-4,TRBJ2-3,CASSSREGTDTQYF
TRBV5-1,TRBJ1-2,CASSPGQGKGGYTF
TRBV4-2,TRBJ1-2,CASSQDLRGANYGYTF
TRBV7-9,TRBJ2-5,CASSLVIAGETQYF
TRBV6-6,TRBJ1-1,CASSWTARNTEAFF
TRBV20-1,TRBJ1-1,CSSNTEAFF
TRBV15,TRBJ2-7,CATSRGFWGSEQYF
TRBV27,TRBJ1-1,CASSSGQGGTEAFF
TRBV19,TRBJ1-2,CASSASEFGYTF
TRBV19,TRBJ1-2,CASSIDGYGYTF
TRBV7-9,TRBJ2-3,CASSSRALADTDTQYF
TRBV28,TRBJ1-5,CASSFFREPQHF
TRBV7-2,TRBJ2-7,CASSPRGLAGGEQYF
TRBV30,TRBJ2-2,CAWNAGERTGELFF
TRBV4-2,TRBJ2-5,CASSQVSSERETQYF
TRBV6-6,TRBJ2-5,CASSDEETQYF
TRBV5-1,TRBJ2-3,CASKTGLGADTQYF
TRBV5-1,TRBJ1-2,CASSLDRGLEGYTF
TRBV10-3,TRBJ2-7,CAISVAGQTSYEQYF
TRBV2,TRBJ2-6,CASSEQGPGANVLTF
TRBV9,TRBJ1-5,CASSVGTGGDQPQHF
TRBV11-2,TRBJ1-2,CASRGTGTALNYGYTF
TRBV6-1,TRBJ1-5,CASMTGADQPQHF
TRBV4-2,TRBJ1-2,CASSQAGTTYGYTF
TRBV5-1,TRBJ1-6,CASSYSPPYNSPLHF
TRBV9,TRBJ2-1,CASSVVNRGEQFF
TRBV19,TRBJ2-5,CASSILGPQETQYF
TRBV6-1,TRBJ1-5,CASRTGVFQPQHF
TRBV10-3,TRBJ2-3,CAISVGGAEDTQYF
TRBV9,TRBJ2-6,CASSADSGANVLTF
TRBV18,TRBJ2-7,CASSPGGGQGHEQYF
TRBV19,TRBJ1-1,CASRGQGARHTEAFF
TRBV12-5,TRBJ1-1,CASPWDLNTEAFF
TRBV10-3,TRBJ1-5,CAISEYKEQPQHF
TRBV6-5,TRBJ2-7,CASGTGASYEQYF
TRBV25-1,TRBJ2-7,CASSDLYEQYF
TRBV28,TRBJ1-2,CASSLPGMGGGGYTF
TRBV5-4,TRBJ2-1,CASSPSLQGLAYNEQFF
TRBV5-1,TRBJ1-5,CASSPGSSGNQPQHF
TRBV19,TRBJ1-3,CASSWGAHSGNTIYF
TRBV29-1,TRBJ1-5,CSVGLFLGQGMVQPQHF
TRBV2,TRBJ1-1,CASRNRDTASNTEAFF
TRBV6-6,TRBJ1-4,CASSRGVNNEKLFF